The 27 T cell receptor beta chains given below trace back to one sample, sequenced in a study of T-cell reconstitution after alpha-beta-depleted transplantation in children. Researchers prepared the TCRbeta library using unique molecular identifiers, the study reports. TCRdb passed the PCR reads through MiXCR, listing each CDR3 protein once. Here the sample spans about 640,000 distinct CDR3 sequences, about 15% being singletons. The sequencing here drew on PBMCs from the stem cell graft donor, taken from the stem cell graft. These receptors were taken from a human donor who donated a stem cell graft to a child with acute myeloid leukemia.

The V gene is TRBV6-5, the J gene TRBJ2-7; D is tentatively TRBD1 or TRBD2 (5 bases each). The V gene lost 0 bases and the J gene lost 13 bases, with 13 bases spanning the gap. The CDR3 is made up of 12 amino acids. The V gene's germline CDR1 is MNHEY and CDR2 SVGAGI. The CDR3 reads CASSYSGTELYF. The CDR3 region has the DNA TGTGCCAGCAGTTACTCGGGGACGGAACTCTACTTC.

This clonotype came up many times. V is TRBV20-1 and J is TRBJ2-5; 7 bases fit TRBD1. Germline V lookup: CDR1 DFQATT, CDR2 SNEGSKA (reference sequence). This CDR3 has 14 residues. The V segment lost 6 bases and the J segment 2 bases; nucleotides outside the gene matches: 9. CDR3 in amino acids: CSAQDREYQETQYF. As DNA, the CDR3 is TGCAGTGCGCAAGACAGGGAGTATCAAGAGACCCAGTACTTC.

The rearrangement joins TRBV9 to TRBJ2-1, with TRBD2 matching 8 bases. Trimming took 2 bases from V and 7 from J; bases not matched to a gene: 11. Germline CDR1 is SGDLS and CDR2 is YYNGEE. The CDR3 runs 16 residues. The CDR3 loop reads CASSVGLAIQENEQFF. DNA for the CDR3: TGTGCCAGCAGCGTCGGACTAGCCATACAAGAAAATGAGCAGTTCTTC.

There are many counts of this clonotype. The chain recombines TRBV29-1 with TRBJ2-2, with 7 bases that match TRBD1. The V segment lost 6 bases and the J segment 0 bases; nucleotides outside the gene matches: 7. The CDR3 consists of 15 residues. Germline CDR1 and CDR2: SQVTM and ANQGSEA. The CDR3 DNA follows: TGCAGCGTCAAAGGACAGGAGGCGAACACCGGGGAGCTGTTTTTT. This encodes CSVKGQEANTGELFF.

This clonotype showed up just a few times. The V gene is TRBV20-1, the J gene TRBJ1-3; possibly TRBD1 for D (5 bases). From germline, CDR1 is DFQATT and CDR2 SNEGSKA (reference sequence). CDR3 length: 14 amino acids. Trimming removed 5 bases at V and 2 bases at J, with 13 bases between. The CDR3 bases are TGCAGTGCTCCAAACTCAGGGACTGGAAACACCATATATTTT. Encoded protein: CSAPNSGTGNTIYF.

This chain links TRBV4-1 with TRBJ2-1, with D perhaps TRBD2 (5 bases). V gave up 3 bases and J gave up 7 bases, with 16 bases separating them. The CDR3 is 15 amino acids. Germline CDR1 is MGHRA and CDR2 is YSYEKL. In nucleotides, the CDR3 is TGCGCCAGCAGCCAGCGCTCCGCGGGCTTTAATGAGCAGTTCTTC. Translation: CASSQRSAGFNEQFF.

The chain combines TRBV11-3 with TRBJ1-2; a weak D match, TRBD1 (5 bases). The CDR3 consists of 15 residues. V was clipped by 5 bases and J by 8 bases, with 21 bases between them. CDR1 SGHNT and CDR2 YENEEA come from the germline V gene. The CDR3: CASSAGLTGGSGYTF. CDR3 nucleotides: TGTGCCAGCAGCGCGGGACTTACTGGGGGATCCGGCTACACCTTC. Together with reference TRBV11-3 and TRBJ1-2, the CDR3 gives the full variable domain: EAGVVQSPRYKIIEKKQPVAFWCNPISGHNTLYWYLQNLGQGPELLIRYENEEAVDDSQLPKDRFSAERLKGVDSTLKIQPAELGDSAVYLCASSAGLTGGSGYTFGSGTRLTVV.

This chain joins TRBV12-3 or TRBV12-4 and TRBJ1-2; 8 bases match TRBD1. This CDR3 is 15 amino acids long. After removal of 2 bases from V and 8 bases from J, the junction contained 10 bases not matched to a gene. CDR3 residues: CASSLKGQGAWGYTF. CDR3 coding DNA: TGTGCCAGCAGTTTAAAGGGGCAGGGGGCTTGGGGCTACACCTTC.

This clonotype was counted at least ten times. The chain links TRBV6-5 to TRBJ2-5, with 11 nucleotides matching TRBD1. The CDR3 extends over 16 amino acids. V gave up 2 bases and J gave up 3 bases; unmatched junction bases: 5. Germline CDR1 reads MNHEY; CDR2 reads SVGAGI. CDR3 bases: TGTGCCAGCAGTTACCCCTCGGGACAGGGGGAAGAGACCCAGTACTTC. Residues: CASSYPSGQGEETQYF.

On this clonotype: Just one base apart from a much larger clone, this may be a read error. The rearrangement joins TRBV20-1 to TRBJ1-3; D remains ambiguous. The CDR3 sequence is 12 residues long. CDR1 is DFQATT and CDR2 is SNEGSKA in the germline V gene (reference sequence). The DNA of the CDR3 is TGCAGTGGGGAGGGCTCTGGAAACTCCATATATTTT. Protein: CSGEGSGNSIYF.

The table lists this clonotype with a few counts. This chain connects TRBV6-1 to TRBJ1-1; D gene uncertain. Trimming removed 3 bases from V and 3 bases from J, with 11 bases in between. The germline gives CDR1 MNHNS, CDR2 SASEGT. The CDR3 length is 14 residues. The CDR3 region is CASSDRTLDTEAFF. The CDR3 DNA reads TGTGCCAGCAGTGACCGGACGTTGGACACTGAAGCTTTCTTT.

This clonotype was seen at least ten times. This chain joins TRBV7-2 and TRBJ2-1; unclear D gene. CDR3 length equals 12 residues. The V gene's germline CDR1 is SGHTA and CDR2 FQGNSA. Trimming cost V 8 bases and J 2 bases, with 7 bases left between them. This CDR3 reads CASQAAYNEQFF. The CDR3 nucleotides are TGTGCCAGCCAGGCCGCCTACAATGAGCAGTTCTTC.

Notes on this clonotype: A junction end diverges from the germline sequence, so it may reflect a read error. V gene TRBV15 combines with J gene TRBJ2-6, with 11 bases aligning to TRBD1. Germline-derived CDR1 and CDR2 are LNHNV and YYDKDF (reference sequence). The CDR3 covers 18 residues. The CDR3 nucleotides read TGTGCCACCAGCAGGAAGCGGACAGGGGGCTCTGGGGACAACGTCCTGACTTTC. Translating gives CATSRKRTGGSGDNVLTF.

In its sample, this clonotype was seen many times. The rearrangement links TRBV6-1 to TRBJ2-2; no firm D call. The V and J ends lost 6 bases and 5 bases respectively, with 10 bases between them. Germline assignment: CDR1 MNHNS and CDR2 SASEGT. The CDR3 runs 13 residues. For the CDR3, the DNA is TGTGCCAGCAGAAGAAAGTGGACCGGGGAGCTGTTTTTT. This sequence encodes CASRRKWTGELFF.

J is TRBJ2-5 and V is TRBV29-1; D is unclear. The germline gives CDR1 SQVTM, CDR2 ANQGSEA. This CDR3 has 14 residues. The V end was cut by 4 bases, the J end by 0 bases, with 12 bases between. The CDR3 nucleotides read TGCAGCGTTGTATTGTTACACCACCAAGAGACCCAGTACTTC. It codes for CSVVLLHHQETQYF.

Many counts were recorded for this clonotype. J is TRBJ2-1 and V is TRBV20-1; D unresolved. Germline V gives CDR1 DFQATT, CDR2 SNEGSKA (reference sequence). The CDR3 runs to 14 residues. Trimming left V 4 bases short and J 7 bases short, with 17 bases between. The CDR3 region is CSAKMRSGWNEQFF. The DNA of the CDR3 is TGCAGTGCTAAGATGAGGAGTGGGTGGAATGAGCAGTTCTTC.

The sample holds many counts of this clonotype. The V call is TRBV10-1, the J call TRBJ2-1; D is unresolved. This CDR3 comprises 15 residues. The germline CDR1 and CDR2 sequences are WNHNN and SYGVQD (reference sequence). V lost 0 bases and J 6 bases, leaving 12 bases between the germline ends. The CDR3 nucleotides read TGCGCCAGCAGTGAGTCTGGCGCGTACGTCAATGAGCAGTTCTTC. Residues: CASSESGAYVNEQFF.

This clonotype has a handful of counts. The CDR3 region has the DNA TGTGCCACCAGCTGGGGACCTAAGAACACCGGGGAGCTGTTTTTT. Its protein product is CATSWGPKNTGELFF. This sequence joins TRBV15 and TRBJ2-2; D might be TRBD1 or TRBD2, each matching 5 bases. Germline V lookup: CDR1 LNHNV, CDR2 YYDKDF (reference sequence). The germline V and J ends were trimmed by 5 bases and 1 base, with 11 bases remaining between them. This CDR3 contains 15 residues.

Ten or more counts support this clonotype. The chain joins TRBV10-3 to TRBJ1-1; no firm D call. CDR3 length equals 11 residues. CDR1 and CDR2 from the germline V gene are ENHRY and SYGVKD. The DNA of the CDR3 is TGTGCAGGCGGAGGGAACACTGAAGCTTTCTTT. Translation: CAGGGNTEAFF.

The rearrangement joins TRBV5-6 to TRBJ2-1; D possibly uses TRBD1 or TRBD2 (7 bases each). The ends were cut back, 5 bases at V and 7 bases at J, with 22 bases in the middle. Germline CDR1 SGHDT, CDR2 YYEEEE. The CDR3 totals 16 residues. The CDR3 loop reads CASRQGGAGLFNEQFF. CDR3 DNA: TGTGCCAGCAGGCAGGGGGGGGCCGGGCTCTTTAATGAGCAGTTCTTC.

Many counts were recorded for this clonotype. The CDR3 is CSVEAGQGASETQYF. The DNA for the CDR3 is TGCAGCGTTGAAGCGGGACAGGGGGCGAGTGAGACCCAGTACTTC. The chain joins TRBV29-1 to TRBJ2-5; 12 nucleotides align to TRBD1. This CDR3 spans 15 amino acids. The V gene end was trimmed by 1 base and the J gene end by 5 bases; junction bases not matched to a gene: 5. Germline assignment: CDR1 SQVTM and CDR2 ANQGSEA. Combining the CDR3 with reference TRBV29-1 and TRBJ2-5 gives the whole variable domain SAVISQKPSRDICQRGTSLTIQCQVDSQVTMMFWYRQQPGQSLTLIATANQGSEATYESGFVIDKFPISRPNLTFSTLTVSNMSPEDSSIYLCSVEAGQGASETQYFGPGTRLLVL.

In its sample, this clonotype was seen many times. V gene TRBV20-1 combines with J gene TRBJ1-2; no clear D. Trimming left V 5 bases short and J 11 bases short, with 6 bases between. This CDR3 is built from 8 residues. The germline gives CDR1 DFQATT, CDR2 SNEGSKA (reference sequence). In nucleotides, the CDR3 is TGCAGTGCTTCCGGGTACACCTTC. Protein: CSASGYTF.

This clonotype was observed a handful of times. This chain connects TRBV5-6 to TRBJ1-5, with D hard to call. This CDR3 has 14 amino acids. Germline V gene sequence: CDR1 SGHDT, CDR2 YYEEEE. V gave up 4 bases and J gave up 0 bases, with 8 bases separating them. In DNA, the CDR3 is TGTGCCAGCAGCCGGACCAGTAGCAATCAGCCCCAGCATTTT. Translated: CASSRTSSNQPQHF.

This clonotype was seen repeatedly, ten times or more. The V and J genes are TRBV7-3 and TRBJ2-7; 9 positions agree with TRBD2. V gave up 5 bases and J gave up 3 bases; unmatched junction bases: 8. The CDR3 is made up of 15 amino acids. Germline CDR1 and CDR2: SGHTA and FQGTGA. CDR3 amino acids: CASSPQRGAIYEQYF. CDR3 nucleotide sequence: TGTGCCAGCAGCCCGCAGCGGGGGGCCATCTACGAGCAGTACTTC.

CDR3 DNA: TGCGCCAGCAGCTTGAAGGTAGCGGGGGACACAGATACGCAGTATTTT. Translation: CASSLKVAGDTDTQYF. This chain connects TRBV5-1 to TRBJ2-3, with 9 bases aligning to TRBD2. V gave up 1 base and J gave up 2 bases; unmatched junction bases: 5. This CDR3 spans 16 amino acids. CDR1 is SGHRS and CDR2 is YFSETQ in the germline V gene.

This clonotype has a count of ten or more. This chain connects TRBV13 to TRBJ1-1, with a possible D match to TRBD1 (5 bases). V lost 3 bases, J lost 1 base, and 9 bases lay in between. The germline V gene encodes CDR1 PRHDT and CDR2 FYEKMQ (reference sequence). The CDR3 extends over 14 amino acids. The CDR3 sequence: CASSFTGKNTEAFF. As DNA, the CDR3 is TGTGCCAGCAGCTTTACAGGAAAGAACACTGAAGCTTTCTTT. The full variable domain, with the rest looked up from reference TRBV13 and TRBJ1-1, is AAGVIQSPRHLIKEKRETATLKCYPIPRHDTVYWYQQGPGQDPQFLISFYEKMQSDKGSIPDRFSAQQFSDYHSELNMSSLELGDSALYFCASSFTGKNTEAFFGQGTRLTVV.

As regards this clonotype: A much larger clone lies a single base off, so this may be a read error. The V and J genes are TRBV10-3 and TRBJ2-5, with TRBD2 matching 8 bases. V lost 3 bases and J lost 0; bases outside the gene matches: 6. This CDR3 contains 16 residues. Per germline, CDR1 ENHRY and CDR2 SYGVKD. The CDR3 reads CAISDSSGGYQETQYF. CDR3 sequence (DNA): TGTGCCATCAGTGACTCCAGCGGGGGATACCAAGAGACCCAGTACTTC.